This T cell receptor (beta chain) was sequenced in a study of cytomegalovirus exposure and HLA in healthy donors. 60 Vbeta and 13 Jbeta primers were used in PCR. Method: immunoSEQ multiplex PCR; TCRdb's copy keeps in-frame clones and lacks some. This table has approximately 150,000 clones, approximately 73% appearing once. V lost 7 bases and J 7 bases, leaving 20 bases between the germline ends. The germline V gene has CDR1 SNHLY and CDR2 FYNNEI. This CDR3 comprises 15 residues. Study-wide results and caveats: A highly shared variant cluster was judged a likely technical artifact. In vitro experiments confirmed that three CMV-associated chains were specific for CMV antigens.

With regard to this clone: As yet, its antigen is unknown.

Nominally healthy donors were sampled, though unrecorded immune exposures were likely. This sequence joins TRBV2 and TRBJ1-5; unclear D gene. The sequenced sample consisted of PBMCs. The sequence came from a man in his fifties or sixties in good health and CMV-seronegative. The CDR3 DNA reads TGTGCCAGCACTCTCCGGGCAGGCGGGAGCCAGCCCCAGCATTTT. It codes for CASTLRAGGSQPQHF.